Detailed here is one T cell receptor beta chain. Its cognate antigen is unknown. The data belong to a study of cytomegalovirus exposure and HLA in healthy donors. Whole-study results and caveats: A cluster of highly shared sequence variants was likely a sequencing artifact. Accurate HLA-A and HLA-B prediction from TCR beta sequences was reported for most subjects.

The V segment lost 7 bases and the J segment 5 bases; nucleotides outside the gene matches: 6. Germline V gene data show CDR1 as MDHEN and CDR2 as SYDVKM. The CDR3 contains 14 residues. With 60 Vbeta and 13 Jbeta primers, the PCR was carried out. Source study methods: In a later analysis, the count reached about 75 million unique TCR beta chains, with about 11 million shared. TCRdb's table, derived via immunoSEQ multiplex PCR, lists solely in-frame clones and lacks some. V, J and clone size are taken as reported in that table, and D and trimming were inferred from the DNA itself. The table shows about 170,000 clones, with roughly 81% occurring only once.

The rearrangement uses TRBV28 and TRBJ2-1, with 9 nucleotides matching TRBD2. This receptor was taken from a man aged 25-45 years in good health and CMV-seropositive. The sequencing sample was made of PBMCs. For the CDR3, the DNA is TGTGCCAGCACCAATAGCGGGAGTGACAATGAGCAGTTCTTC. As protein: CASTNSGSDNEQFF. The full variable domain, with the rest looked up from reference TRBV28 and TRBJ2-1, is DVKVTQSSRYLVKRTGEKVFLECVQDMDHENMFWYRQDPGLGLRLIYFSYDVKMKEKGDIPEGYSVSREKKERFSLILESASTNQTSMYLCASTNSGSDNEQFFGPGTRLTVL.